These 18 T cell receptor beta chains originate from one sample sequenced in a study of type 1 regulatory T cells. One entry per CDR3 protein, called by TCRdb with MiXCR from the reads. In the table there are about 68,000 distinct CDR3 sequences, 63% of which are singletons. These receptors' antigens are unknown. Sequencing was performed on cultured T cells, either the whole culture or a sorted T cell fraction (not recorded which). Subset: Tr1-enriched cell product generated in vitro against host alloantigens. Every receptor here comes from a human donor in good health.

The chain carries TRBV7-2 and TRBJ1-4; D is perhaps TRBD1 (5 bases). The CDR3 consists of 15 residues. Looked up from germline, CDR1 is SGHTA and CDR2 is FQGNSA. The V and J ends lost 2 bases and 7 bases respectively, with 14 bases between them. As DNA, the CDR3 is TGTGCCAGCAGCTTAAATGGGCAGGGCGGTGAAAAACTGTTTTTT. Its protein product is CASSLNGQGGEKLFF.

The gene calls are TRBV12-3 or TRBV12-4 and TRBJ2-1; D is unresolved. The length of the CDR3 is 16 residues. With 6 bases removed from V and 3 bases from J, the gap between germline ends came to 18 bases. The CDR3 region has the DNA TGTGCCAGCAGCAATCCCCCGGCCAGCCTCTACAATGAGCAGTTCTTC. It is translated as CASSNPPASLYNEQFF.

The genes are TRBV6-1 and TRBJ2-3, with 7 positions matching TRBD2. This CDR3 is 15 amino acids long. J gave up 2 bases and V 8 bases, and 10 bases lay outside the gene matches. The V gene's germline CDR1 is MNHNS and CDR2 SASEGT. CDR3 residues: CASRTSNVHTDTQYF. The CDR3 region has the DNA TGTGCCAGCCGGACTAGTAATGTACACACAGATACGCAGTATTTT.

This clonotype was seen a handful of times. The rearrangement uses TRBV7-3 and TRBJ2-1, with 12 bases lining up with TRBD2. This CDR3 contains 15 residues. Germline-derived CDR1 and CDR2 are SGHTA and FQGTGA. The V segment lost 5 bases and the J segment 9 bases; nucleotides outside the gene matches: 8. The CDR3: CASSPTSGRNIEQFF. The CDR3 DNA sequence: TGTGCCAGCAGCCCCACTAGCGGGAGGAACATTGAGCAGTTCTTC.

This chain uses TRBV7-9 with TRBJ2-1; 11 bases are shared with TRBD2. CDR1 is SEHNR, CDR2 FQNEAQ, per germline (reference sequence). The J segment lost 5 bases and the V segment lost 0 bases, leaving 0 bases of the junction unmatched. The length of the CDR3 is 15 residues. The CDR3 spells CASSLAGLADNEQFF. The CDR3 coding sequence is TGTGCCAGCAGCTTAGCGGGACTAGCGGACAATGAGCAGTTCTTC.

The rearrangement uses TRBV10-3 and TRBJ2-7; 8 bases line up with TRBD1. CDR3 length: 13 amino acids. After removal of 7 bases from V and 1 base from J, the junction contained 3 bases not matched to a gene. Germline V lookup: CDR1 ENHRY, CDR2 SYGVKD. This CDR3 reads CAITDRVSYEQYF. The CDR3 nucleotides are TGTGCCATCACGGACAGGGTATCCTACGAGCAGTACTTC.

V usage is TRBV29-1 and J usage is TRBJ2-2; no definite D call. V lost 4 bases to trimming and J lost 4 bases, with 13 bases between them. In germline, CDR1 is SQVTM, CDR2 ANQGSEA. The CDR3 sequence is 14 residues long. CDR3 loop: CSVATGSVTGELFF. The CDR3 coding sequence is TGCAGCGTTGCGACCGGATCAGTCACCGGGGAGCTGTTTTTT.

The V gene is TRBV5-1, the J gene TRBJ2-5; D ambiguous. Between the trimmed V and J ends, which lost 0 bases and 0 bases, there was a span of 15 bases. The CDR3 runs to 17 residues. Per the germline V gene, CDR1 is SGHRS and CDR2 is YFSETQ. The CDR3 protein is CASSLGFGGTYQETQYF. The CDR3 DNA follows: TGCGCCAGCAGCTTGGGTTTTGGCGGCACGTACCAAGAGACCCAGTACTTC.

Remarks on this clonotype: Germline is not matched at one junction end, which may reflect a read error. The chain is built from TRBV9 and TRBJ2-7; 12 nucleotides agree with TRBD1. CDR1 and CDR2 (germline): SGDLS, YYNGEE. This CDR3 is 16 amino acids long. The CDR3 here is CASSPRDRGRTHEQCF. CDR3 DNA: TGTGCCAGCAGCCCCCGGGACAGGGGGCGCACCCACGAGCAGTGCTTC.

This clonotype was seen ten or more times. The chain joins TRBV5-1 to TRBJ2-7; 10 bases are shared with TRBD2. Per germline, CDR1 SGHRS and CDR2 YFSETQ. V lost 4 bases and J lost 0; bases outside the gene matches: 4. CDR3 length: 15 residues. In DNA form, the CDR3 reads TGCGCCAGCAGCGAGCTAGCGGGAGTCTCCTACGAGCAGTACTTC. It yields the protein CASSELAGVSYEQYF.

This sequence joins TRBV24-1 and TRBJ2-1; 12 bases map to TRBD2. The germline gives CDR1 KGHDR, CDR2 SFDVKD. With V trimmed by 3 bases and J by 7 bases, 6 bases remained unmatched. The length of the CDR3 is 16 residues. CDR3 protein: CATSDPTSGSMNEQFF. CDR3 nucleotide sequence: TGTGCCACCAGTGATCCGACTAGCGGGAGTATGAATGAGCAGTTCTTC.

The rearrangement uses TRBV6-1 and TRBJ2-7, with TRBD2 matching 9 bases. Germline CDR1 reads MNHNS; CDR2 reads SASEGT. The V and J ends lost 10 bases and 0 bases, in that order; junction bases with no gene match: 10. There are 15 residues in the CDR3. This CDR3 is CATMAGTSLSYEQYF. The CDR3, as DNA: TGTGCCACCATGGCCGGGACTAGCCTCTCCTACGAGCAGTACTTC.

This clonotype has only one observation. V usage is TRBV10-1 and J usage is TRBJ1-1; unclear D gene. CDR1 is WNHNN and CDR2 is SYGVQD in the germline V gene (reference sequence). The CDR3 runs to 13 residues. The V gene lost 6 bases and the J gene lost 1 base, with 9 bases spanning the gap. CDR3 loop: CASRGLRNTEAFF. The CDR3 DNA reads as TGCGCCAGCAGGGGGTTGAGGAACACTGAAGCTTTCTTT.

Turning to this clonotype: The CDR3 ends on some other residue instead of the conserved phenylalanine or tryptophan, so this is likely a read error. The rearrangement uses TRBV12-3 or TRBV12-4 and TRBJ2-1, with D possibly being TRBD1 (6 bases). This CDR3 has 16 residues. Trimming took off 5 bases at V and 5 bases at J, with 19 bases between the two ends. CDR3 in amino acids: CASSPTAGVYHNEQFS. DNA for the CDR3: TGTGCCAGCAGTCCCACGGCAGGGGTCTACCACAATGAGCAGTTCTCC.

J is TRBJ2-1 and V is TRBV5-1, with 10 bases aligning to TRBD2. CDR3 size: 17 residues. Losses at the gene ends were 3 bases for V and 7 bases for J; bases not matched to a gene: 13. From germline, CDR1 is SGHRS and CDR2 YFSETQ. The CDR3 region has the DNA TGCGCCAGCAGCTCCCAGACTAGCGGGTCATACTGGAATGAGCAGTTCTTC. Translated, it gives CASSSQTSGSYWNEQFF.

The chain employs TRBV7-3 and TRBJ2-3; tentatively, D is TRBD1 (5 bases). The CDR3 contains 14 residues. CDR1 is SGHTA and CDR2 is FQGTGA in the germline V gene. The V end lost 1 base, the J end lost 3 bases, and 8 bases lay between the germline ends. CDR3 DNA sequence: TGTGCCAGCAGCTTAAGCAGGGCGACAGATACGCAGTATTTT. Its protein is CASSLSRATDTQYF.

Here the CDR3 reads CASSLQTLGQSYEQYF. The DNA of the CDR3 is TGTGCCAGCAGCTTACAGACACTAGGACAGTCCTACGAGCAGTACTTC. The V gene is TRBV7-9, the J gene TRBJ2-7; possible D gene TRBD1, 6 bases. V shed 2 bases and J shed 1 base, with 15 bases lying between them. In germline, CDR1 is SEHNR, CDR2 FQNEAQ (reference sequence). This CDR3 contains 16 residues.

V is TRBV20-1 and J is TRBJ2-3; 11 nucleotides line up with TRBD2. Germline assignment: CDR1 DFQATT and CDR2 SNEGSKA (reference sequence). With 4 bases clipped from V and 5 bases from J, the junction kept 14 bases outside the gene matches. The CDR3 spans 17 residues. The CDR3 nucleotides read TGCAGTGCTAACCCGGGACTAGCGGAAATTACTCGAGATACGCAGTATTTT. Amino acids: CSANPGLAEITRDTQYF.